Listed below are T cell receptor beta chains from one sample, sequenced in a study of CD8 T cells in ankylosing spondylitis. TCRdb analysed the 5' RACE reads with MiXCR anew, one entry per CDR3 protein. The sample lists about 250,000 distinct CDR3 sequences; 32% were seen once. The sequenced sample was blood, either unsorted or a sorted T cell fraction (not recorded which). The receptors shown here come from a male donor with ankylosing spondylitis or in good health (not recorded which). Both conserved end residues are part of each CDR3. D genes are given only for firm matches. Size is stated for part of the rows, as once, few or many counts, or as a class when the clone is expanded.

TGTGCCAGCAGTGAAGCCACGGGCGGAATAGAGCCCCAGTACTTC	CASSEATGGIEPQYF	NA	TRBV6-1	TRBJ2-5	NA
TGCAGTGCTAGAGCCCCCCTACCATCCACAGATACGCAGTATTTT	CSARAPLPSTDTQYF	NA	TRBV20-1	TRBJ2-3	NA
TGTGCCAGCAGCCAAGATTCCCCACTAGCGGGGGCCGCACTCACAGATACGCAGTATTTT	CASSQDSPLAGAALTDTQYF	TRBD2	TRBV3-1	TRBJ2-3	NA
TGTGCCAGCAGCCACGGGGTAGGGACTGAAGCTTTCTTT	CASSHGVGTEAFF	NA	TRBV3-1	TRBJ1-1	NA
TGTGCCAGCAGTTTACGTAGATCCTACAATGAGCAGTTCTTC	CASSLRRSYNEQFF	NA	TRBV27	TRBJ2-1	once
TGCAGTGCTAGACCGGGGGGGCCTTACAATGAGCAGTTCTTC	CSARPGGPYNEQFF	TRBD2	TRBV20-1	TRBJ2-1	NA
TGTGCCAGCAGTTACCCCGGGCAGTATGGCTACACCTTC	CASSYPGQYGYTF	NA	TRBV28	TRBJ1-2	NA
TGTGCCAGCTCGCAGGGAAGGGATGGCTACACCTTC	CASSQGRDGYTF	NA	TRBV25-1	TRBJ1-2	NA
TGTGCCAGCGGTCTCGTCAGCACAGATACGCAGTATTTT	CASGLVSTDTQYF	NA	TRBV6-1	TRBJ2-3	few
TGTGCCAGCAGTACGGGACTAGCTGCAGATACGCAGTATTTT	CASSTGLAADTQYF	TRBD2	TRBV12-3/TRBV12-4	TRBJ2-3	few
TGTGCCACCAGCGGAGGGGGGAGCAATCAGCCCCAGCATTTT	CATSGGGSNQPQHF	NA	TRBV15	TRBJ1-5	few
TGCGCCAGCAGCCCGGGGACCCATCTCTTGTCATCCGAGCAGTACTTC	CASSPGTHLLSSEQYF	NA	TRBV5-1	TRBJ2-7	NA
TGCGCCAGCAGCTTGGGGCGGGGGGGCGGCGCAGATACGCAGTATTTT	CASSLGRGGGADTQYF	TRBD2	TRBV5-1	TRBJ2-3	few
TGTGCCAGCAGCCCCCTCGACCGGGGTGATAACACAGATACGCAGTATTTT	CASSPLDRGDNTDTQYF	NA	TRBV5-6	TRBJ2-3	NA
TGTGCCAGCTCACGCCGACAGGGTGACACTGAAGCTTTCTTT	CASSRRQGDTEAFF	TRBD1	TRBV18	TRBJ1-1	NA
TGTGCCAGCAGCCCTCGCAAGACAGGAATGAAGGGGCAGTTCTTC	CASSPRKTGMKGQFF	NA	TRBV12-3/TRBV12-4	TRBJ2-1	few
TGTGCCAGCAGCCTGGAAGGGAGGCCCCAGCATTTT	CASSLEGRPQHF	NA	TRBV5-5	TRBJ1-5	NA
TGTGCCAGCAGTGAAGGGAATTTAGGGAATGAGCAGTTCTTC	CASSEGNLGNEQFF	NA	TRBV2	TRBJ2-1	NA
TGCAGTGCTAGGATAGGGAACAATGAGCAGTTCTTC	CSARIGNNEQFF	NA	TRBV20-1	TRBJ2-1	NA
TGTGCCACCAGCAGAGGTCAGGGCAACACAGATACGCAGTATTTT	CATSRGQGNTDTQYF	NA	TRBV15	TRBJ2-3	few
TGCGCCAGCAGCTTAACAGGGGGCGGAGAGACCCAGTACTTC	CASSLTGGGETQYF	TRBD1	TRBV5-1	TRBJ2-5	few
TGTGCCAGCAGCCAAGAAGGCGGGCTCTCTGGAAACACCATATATTTT	CASSQEGGLSGNTIYF	NA	TRBV4-2	TRBJ1-3	NA
TGCAGTGCAACAACTAGCGGGGGGGCGGGTGAGCAGTTCTTC	CSATTSGGAGEQFF	TRBD2	TRBV20-1	TRBJ2-1	few
TGTGCCAGCAGTTACGCTTACGACACAGATACGCAGTATTTT	CASSYAYDTDTQYF	NA	TRBV6-5	TRBJ2-3	few
TGTGCCAGCAGCCGTAGGTTGGCAGGGGTCAACAATGAGCAGTTCTTC	CASSRRLAGVNNEQFF	NA	TRBV9	TRBJ2-1	few
TGTGCCATCAGTGAGCGGACAGGGGAGGCCGGGGAGCTGTTTTTT	CAISERTGEAGELFF	TRBD1	TRBV10-3	TRBJ2-2	NA
TGTGCCAGCAGTTACCCGGACAGGGGGCTGGATGAGCAGTTCTTC	CASSYPDRGLDEQFF	TRBD1	TRBV6-5	TRBJ2-1	NA
TGTGCCAGCAGCTCTCAGGTTTTTGGCACAGATACGCAGTATTTT	CASSSQVFGTDTQYF	NA	TRBV5-5	TRBJ2-3	NA
TGTGCCAGCAGTTTATCTCGGAGCGGAAACACCATATATTTT	CASSLSRSGNTIYF	NA	TRBV12-3/TRBV12-4	TRBJ1-3	few